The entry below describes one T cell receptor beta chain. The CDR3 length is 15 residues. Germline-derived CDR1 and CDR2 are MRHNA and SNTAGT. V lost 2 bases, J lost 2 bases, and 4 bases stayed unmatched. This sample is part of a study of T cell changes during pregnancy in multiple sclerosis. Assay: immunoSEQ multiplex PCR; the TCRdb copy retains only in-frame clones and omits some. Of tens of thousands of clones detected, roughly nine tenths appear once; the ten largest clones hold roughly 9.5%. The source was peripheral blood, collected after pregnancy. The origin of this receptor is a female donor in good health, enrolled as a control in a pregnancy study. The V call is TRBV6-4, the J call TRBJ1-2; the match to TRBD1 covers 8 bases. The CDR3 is CASSDPTGGNYGYTF. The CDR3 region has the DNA TGTGCCAGCAGTGACCCCACAGGGGGGAACTATGGCTACACCTTC.